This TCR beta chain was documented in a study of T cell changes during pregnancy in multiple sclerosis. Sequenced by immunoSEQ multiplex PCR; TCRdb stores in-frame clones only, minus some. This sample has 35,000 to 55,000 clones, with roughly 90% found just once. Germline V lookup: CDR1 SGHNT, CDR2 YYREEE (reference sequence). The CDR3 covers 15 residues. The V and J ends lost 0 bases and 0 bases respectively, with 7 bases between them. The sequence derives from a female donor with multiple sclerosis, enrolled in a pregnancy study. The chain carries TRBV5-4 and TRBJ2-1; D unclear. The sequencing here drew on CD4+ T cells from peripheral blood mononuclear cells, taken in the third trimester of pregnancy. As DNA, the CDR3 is TGTGCCAGCAGCTTGGAGCCAAGCTCCTACAATGAGCAGTTCTTC. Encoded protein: CASSLEPSSYNEQFF.